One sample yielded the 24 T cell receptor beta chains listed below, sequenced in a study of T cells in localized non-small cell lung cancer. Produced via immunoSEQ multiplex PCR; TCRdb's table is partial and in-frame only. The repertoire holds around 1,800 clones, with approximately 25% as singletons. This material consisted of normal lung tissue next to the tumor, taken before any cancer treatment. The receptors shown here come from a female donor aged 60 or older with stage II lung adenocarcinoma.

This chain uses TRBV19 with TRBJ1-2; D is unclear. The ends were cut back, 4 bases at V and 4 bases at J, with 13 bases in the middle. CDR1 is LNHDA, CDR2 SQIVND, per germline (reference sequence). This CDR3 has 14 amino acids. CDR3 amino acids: CASSRESDRYGYTF. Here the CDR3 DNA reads TGTGCCAGTAGTAGGGAATCAGACCGCTATGGCTACACCTTC. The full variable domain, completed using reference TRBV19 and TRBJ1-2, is DGGITQSPKYLFRKEGQNVTLSCEQNLNHDAMYWYRQDPGQGLRLIYYSQIVNDFQKGDIAEGYSVSREKKESFPLTVTSAQKNPTAFYLCASSRESDRYGYTFGSGTRLTVV.

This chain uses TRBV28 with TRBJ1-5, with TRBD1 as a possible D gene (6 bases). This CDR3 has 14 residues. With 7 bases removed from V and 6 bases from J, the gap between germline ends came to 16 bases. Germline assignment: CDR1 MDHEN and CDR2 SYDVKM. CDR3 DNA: TGTGCCAGCAAGTTTACAGGGACGTTTCAGCCCCAGCATTTT. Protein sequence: CASKFTGTFQPQHF. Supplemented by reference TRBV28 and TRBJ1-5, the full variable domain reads DVKVTQSSRYLVKRTGEKVFLECVQDMDHENMFWYRQDPGLGLRLIYFSYDVKMKEKGDIPEGYSVSREKKERFSLILESASTNQTSMYLCASKFTGTFQPQHFGDGTRLSIL.

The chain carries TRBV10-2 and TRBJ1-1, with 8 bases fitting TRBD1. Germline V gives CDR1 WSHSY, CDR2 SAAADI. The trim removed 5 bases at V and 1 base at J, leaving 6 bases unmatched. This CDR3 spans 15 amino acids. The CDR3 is CASSNTGGANTEAFF. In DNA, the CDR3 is TGCGCCAGCAGTAATACAGGGGGAGCGAACACTGAAGCTTTCTTT.

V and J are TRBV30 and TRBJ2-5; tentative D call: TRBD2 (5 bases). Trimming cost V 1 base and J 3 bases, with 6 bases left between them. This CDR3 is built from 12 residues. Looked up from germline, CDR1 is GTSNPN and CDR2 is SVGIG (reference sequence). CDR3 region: CAWSGREETQYF. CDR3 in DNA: TGTGCCTGGAGTGGGCGGGAAGAGACCCAGTACTTC.

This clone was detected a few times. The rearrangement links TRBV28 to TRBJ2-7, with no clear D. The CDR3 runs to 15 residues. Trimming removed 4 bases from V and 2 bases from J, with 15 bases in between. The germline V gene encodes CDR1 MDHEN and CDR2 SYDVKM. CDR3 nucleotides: TGTGCCAGCAGTTCCGACACCTTAATGGCCTACGAGCAGTACTTC. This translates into CASSSDTLMAYEQYF.

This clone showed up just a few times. CDR3 sequence: CASSQTGSYEQYF. The CDR3 DNA follows: TGCGCCAGCAGCCAAACGGGGTCCTACGAGCAGTACTTC. V gene TRBV4-1 combines with J gene TRBJ2-7; D is perhaps TRBD2 (5 bases). The CDR3 is made up of 13 amino acids. Germline CDR1 reads MGHRA; CDR2 reads YSYEKL. The V and J ends lost 2 bases and 1 base respectively, with 6 bases between them.

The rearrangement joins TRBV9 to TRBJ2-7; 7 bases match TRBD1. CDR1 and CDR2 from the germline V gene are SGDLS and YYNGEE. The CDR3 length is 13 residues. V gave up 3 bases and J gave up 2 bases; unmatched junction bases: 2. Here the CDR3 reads CASSGQGAYEQYF. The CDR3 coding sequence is TGTGCCAGCAGCGGGCAGGGGGCCTACGAGCAGTACTTC.

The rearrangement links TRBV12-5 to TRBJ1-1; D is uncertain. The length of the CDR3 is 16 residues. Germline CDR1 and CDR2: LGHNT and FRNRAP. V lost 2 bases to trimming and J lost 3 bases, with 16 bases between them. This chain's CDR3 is CASGLTTDGPYTEAFF. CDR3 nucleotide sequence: TGTGCTAGTGGTTTGACCACGGACGGTCCTTACACTGAAGCTTTCTTT.

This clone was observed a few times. The CDR3 nucleotides are TGTGCCAGTAGTATAGCGGGAGGAGGCGCAGATACGCAGTATTTT. As protein: CASSIAGGGADTQYF. The chain joins TRBV19 to TRBJ2-3, with 7 nucleotides matching TRBD2. The CDR3 is 15 residues long. Germline V gives CDR1 LNHDA, CDR2 SQIVND (reference sequence). V lost 1 base and J lost 4; bases outside the gene matches: 5.

The CDR3 DNA reads as TGCAGCGTTGAAGAGGACAGGGCCATTAATGAAAAACTGTTTTTT. Protein: CSVEEDRAINEKLFF. The V and J genes are TRBV29-1 and TRBJ1-4, with 8 bases fitting TRBD1. Germline-derived CDR1 and CDR2 are SQVTM and ANQGSEA. V dropped 0 bases and J dropped 4; count of bases not matched to a gene: 4. This CDR3 region has 15 residues.

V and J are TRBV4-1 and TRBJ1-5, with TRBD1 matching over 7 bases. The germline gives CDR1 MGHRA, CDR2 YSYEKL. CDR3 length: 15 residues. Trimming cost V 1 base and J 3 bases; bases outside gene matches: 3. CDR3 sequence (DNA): TGCGCCAGCAGCCAAGGTGGACAGGTCAATCAGCCCCAGCATTTT. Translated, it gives CASSQGGQVNQPQHF.

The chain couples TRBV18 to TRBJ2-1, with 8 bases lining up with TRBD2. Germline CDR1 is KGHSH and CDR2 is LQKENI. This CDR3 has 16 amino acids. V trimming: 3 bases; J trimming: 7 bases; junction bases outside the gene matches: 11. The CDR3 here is CASSPLKSGSANEQFF. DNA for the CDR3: TGTGCCAGCTCACCCCTTAAAAGCGGGAGTGCGAATGAGCAGTTCTTC.

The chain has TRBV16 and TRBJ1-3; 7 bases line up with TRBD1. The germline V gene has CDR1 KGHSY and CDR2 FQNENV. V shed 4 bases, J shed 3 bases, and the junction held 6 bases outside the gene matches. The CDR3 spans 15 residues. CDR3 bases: TGTGCCAGCAGCCGAACCGGGGACAGTGGAAACACCATATATTTT. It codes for CASSRTGDSGNTIYF. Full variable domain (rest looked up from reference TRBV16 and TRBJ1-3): GEEVAQTPKHLVRGEGQKAKLYCAPIKGHSYVFWYQQVLKNEFKFLISFQNENVFDETGMPKERFSAKCLPNSPCSLEIQATKLEDSAVYFCASSRTGDSGNTIYFGEGSWLTVV.

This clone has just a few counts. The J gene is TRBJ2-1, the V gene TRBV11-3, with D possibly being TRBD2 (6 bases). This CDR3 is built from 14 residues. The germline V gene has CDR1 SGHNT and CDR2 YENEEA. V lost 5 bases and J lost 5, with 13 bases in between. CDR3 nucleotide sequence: TGTGCCAGCAGCCAGGAGCGGGTACACAATGAGCAGTTCTTC. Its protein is CASSQERVHNEQFF.

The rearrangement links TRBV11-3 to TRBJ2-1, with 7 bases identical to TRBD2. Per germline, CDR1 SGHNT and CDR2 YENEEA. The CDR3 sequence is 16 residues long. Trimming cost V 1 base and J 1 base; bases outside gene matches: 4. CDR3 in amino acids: CASSLGSGGSYNEQFF. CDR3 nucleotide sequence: TGTGCCAGCAGCTTAGGATCGGGAGGTTCCTACAATGAGCAGTTCTTC.

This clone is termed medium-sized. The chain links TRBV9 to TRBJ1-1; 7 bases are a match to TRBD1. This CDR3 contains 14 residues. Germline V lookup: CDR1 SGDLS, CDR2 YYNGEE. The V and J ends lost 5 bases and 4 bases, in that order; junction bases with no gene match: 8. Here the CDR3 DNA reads TGTGCCAGCAGTGACGGCAGGGGGAGCACTGAAGCTTTCTTT. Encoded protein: CASSDGRGSTEAFF. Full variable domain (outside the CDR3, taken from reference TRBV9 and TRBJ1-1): DSGVTQTPKHLITATGQRVTLRCSPRSGDLSVYWYQQSLDQGLQFLIQYYNGEERAKGNILERFSAQQFPDLHSELNLSSLELGDSALYFCASSDGRGSTEAFFGQGTRLTVV.

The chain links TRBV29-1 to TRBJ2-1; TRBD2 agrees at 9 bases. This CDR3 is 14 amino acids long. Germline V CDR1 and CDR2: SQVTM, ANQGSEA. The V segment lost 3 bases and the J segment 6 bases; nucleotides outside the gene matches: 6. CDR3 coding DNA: TGCAGCGTTGATAGACTAGCGGAGGGCAATGAGCAGTTCTTC. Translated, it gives CSVDRLAEGNEQFF.

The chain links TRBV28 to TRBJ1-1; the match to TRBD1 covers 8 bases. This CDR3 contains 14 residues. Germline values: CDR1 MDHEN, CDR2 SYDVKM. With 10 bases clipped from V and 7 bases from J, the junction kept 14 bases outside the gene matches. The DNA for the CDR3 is TGTGCCACCCTTCGGGGTAGACAGGGGAATGAAGCTTTCTTT. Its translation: CATLRGRQGNEAFF.

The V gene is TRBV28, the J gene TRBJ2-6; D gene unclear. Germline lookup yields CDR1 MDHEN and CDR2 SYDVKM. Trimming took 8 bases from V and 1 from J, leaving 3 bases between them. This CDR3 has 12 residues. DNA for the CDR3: TGTGCCAGCCGTTCTGGGGCCAACGTCCTGACTTTC. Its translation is CASRSGANVLTF.

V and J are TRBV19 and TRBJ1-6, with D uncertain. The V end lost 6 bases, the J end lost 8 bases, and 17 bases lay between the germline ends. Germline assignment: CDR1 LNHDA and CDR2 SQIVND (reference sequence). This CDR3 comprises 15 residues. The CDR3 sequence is CASSPAGSVDSPLHF. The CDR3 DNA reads TGTGCCAGTAGCCCTGCCGGGTCAGTGGATTCACCCCTCCACTTT.

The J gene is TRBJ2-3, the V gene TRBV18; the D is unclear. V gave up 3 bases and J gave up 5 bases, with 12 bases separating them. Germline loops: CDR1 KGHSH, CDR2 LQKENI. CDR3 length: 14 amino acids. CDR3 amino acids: CASSPFGSIDTQYF. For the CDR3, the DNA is TGTGCCAGCTCACCGTTTGGTTCAATAGATACGCAGTATTTT.

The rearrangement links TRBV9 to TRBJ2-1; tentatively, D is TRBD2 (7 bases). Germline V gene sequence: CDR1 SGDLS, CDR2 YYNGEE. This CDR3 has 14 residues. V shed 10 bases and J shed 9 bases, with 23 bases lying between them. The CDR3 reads CAGSSDPRGGEQFF. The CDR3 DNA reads TGTGCCGGATCTAGCGACCCAAGGGGGGGTGAGCAGTTCTTC.

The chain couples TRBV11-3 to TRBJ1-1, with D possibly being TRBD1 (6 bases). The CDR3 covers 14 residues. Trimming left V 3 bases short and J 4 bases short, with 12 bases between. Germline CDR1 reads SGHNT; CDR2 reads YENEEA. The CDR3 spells CASSLVQGGTEAFF. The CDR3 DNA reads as TGTGCCAGCAGCTTGGTACAGGGAGGCACTGAAGCTTTCTTT.

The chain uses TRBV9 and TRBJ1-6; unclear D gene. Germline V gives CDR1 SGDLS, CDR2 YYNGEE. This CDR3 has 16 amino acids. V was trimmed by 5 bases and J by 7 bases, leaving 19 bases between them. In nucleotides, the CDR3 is TGTGCCAGCAGTGAAGCGCTTGCCGTAGAGAATTCACCCCTCCACTTT. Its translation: CASSEALAVENSPLHF. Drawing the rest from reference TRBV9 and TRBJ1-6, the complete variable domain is DSGVTQTPKHLITATGQRVTLRCSPRSGDLSVYWYQQSLDQGLQFLIQYYNGEERAKGNILERFSAQQFPDLHSELNLSSLELGDSALYFCASSEALAVENSPLHFGNGTRLTVT.